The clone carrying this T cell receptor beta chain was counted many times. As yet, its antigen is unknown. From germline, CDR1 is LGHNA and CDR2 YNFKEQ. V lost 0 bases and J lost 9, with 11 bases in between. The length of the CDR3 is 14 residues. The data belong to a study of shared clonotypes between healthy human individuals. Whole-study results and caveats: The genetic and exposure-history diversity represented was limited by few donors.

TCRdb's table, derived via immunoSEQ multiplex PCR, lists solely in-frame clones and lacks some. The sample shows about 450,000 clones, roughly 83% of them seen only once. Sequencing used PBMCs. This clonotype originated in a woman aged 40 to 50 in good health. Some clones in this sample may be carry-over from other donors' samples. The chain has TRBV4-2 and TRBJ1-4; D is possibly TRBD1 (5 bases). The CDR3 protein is CASSQDQGLKKLFF. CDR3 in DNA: TGTGCCAGCAGCCAAGACCAGGGTCTTAAAAAACTGTTTTTT.